This TCR beta chain is from a study of blood T cell repertoires in COVID-19. Per the original data handling: Estimation of nucleated cell counts relied on the amplification of reference gene primers. Some clones are missing from TCRdb's copy, which holds only in-frame ones; the method was immunoSEQ multiplex PCR. D and trimming come from the DNA, and the V and J calls and clone size come from that table. The table lists about 120,000 clones, roughly 82% of them singletons, with about 15% in the top ten. The TCR was taken from a woman in her sixties with acute or convalescent COVID-19. Sequencing used peripheral blood.

The CDR3 sequence is CASSQDYLAPNTDTQYF. CDR3 bases: TGTGCCAGCAGCCAAGATTACCTAGCGCCAAACACAGATACGCAGTATTTT. This chain joins TRBV3-1 (or the pseudogene TRBV3-2) and TRBJ2-3, with D possibly matching TRBD2 (6 bases). V shed 0 bases and J shed 2 bases, with 15 bases lying between them. Germline V gives CDR1 LGHDT, CDR2 YNNKEL (reference sequence). The CDR3 runs 17 residues.